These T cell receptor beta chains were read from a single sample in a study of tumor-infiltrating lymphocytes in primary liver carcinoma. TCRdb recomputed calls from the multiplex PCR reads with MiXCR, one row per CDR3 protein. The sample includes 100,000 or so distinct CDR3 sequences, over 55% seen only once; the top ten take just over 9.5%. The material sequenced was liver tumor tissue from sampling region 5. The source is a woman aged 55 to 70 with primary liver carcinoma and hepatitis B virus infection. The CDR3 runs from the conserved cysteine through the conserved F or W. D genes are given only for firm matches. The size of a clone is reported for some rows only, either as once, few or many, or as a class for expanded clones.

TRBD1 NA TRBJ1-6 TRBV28 TGTGCCAGCAGCTTAAGGGACAGGGTTTCACCCCTCCACTTT CASSLRDRVSPLHF
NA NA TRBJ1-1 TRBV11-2 TGTGCCAGCAGCTTAGATGGGAGGATGAACGCTGAAGCTATCTTT CASSLDGRMNAEAIF
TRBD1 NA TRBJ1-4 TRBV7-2 TGTGCCAGCAGCCGTACAACAGGGGGCGCCAATGGAAAACTGTTTTTT CASSRTTGGANGKLFF
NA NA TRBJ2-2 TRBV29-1 TGCAGCGTCAACGGGACAGTGAACACCGGGGGGCTGTTTTTT CSVNGTVNTGGLFF
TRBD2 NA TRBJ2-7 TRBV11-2 TGTGCCAGCAGCTACGGGGGGAGGACCCCGGGAAACGAGCAGTACTTC CASSYGGRTPGNEQYF
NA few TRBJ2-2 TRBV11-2 TGTGCCAGCAGCGTATTTGGGAGGAACACCGGGGAGCTCTTTTTT CASSVFGRNTGELFF
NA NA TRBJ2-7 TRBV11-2 TGTGCCAGCAGCTTAGATTCTGAGGGGACCTACGAGCAGTACTTC CASSLDSEGTYEQYF
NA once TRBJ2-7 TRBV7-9 TGTGCCGACAGCCCCCTCTCCGAGCAGTACTTC CADSPLSEQYF
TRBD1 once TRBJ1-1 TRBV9 TGTGCCAGCAGCGTAAGCGGACAGGGGAAGACTGAAGCTTTCTTT CASSVSGQGKTEAFF
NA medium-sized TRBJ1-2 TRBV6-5 TGTGCCAGCAGTTACGGGGGGGGCGACGGCTACACCTTC CASSYGGGDGYTF
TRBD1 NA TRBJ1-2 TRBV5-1 TGCGTCAGCAGGTCAACAGGGGACTATGGCTACATCTTC CVSRSTGDYGYIF
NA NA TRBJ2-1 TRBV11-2 TGTGCCAGCAGCTTAAATAACAGGAGGGTTGAGAATGAGCAGCTCTTC CASSLNNRRVENEQLF
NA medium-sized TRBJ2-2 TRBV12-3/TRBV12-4 TGTGCCAGCAGCCAGGGGAGGGGATCGAACACCGGGGAGCTGTTTTTT CASSQGRGSNTGELFF
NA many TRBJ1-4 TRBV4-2 TGTGCCAGCAGCCAAGATGGGTGGAGGGACAATGAAAAACTGTTTTTT CASSQDGWRDNEKLFF
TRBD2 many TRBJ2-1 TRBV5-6 TGTGCCAGCAGCTTGGGCCGACTAGCGGGCAATGAGCAGTTCTTC CASSLGRLAGNEQFF
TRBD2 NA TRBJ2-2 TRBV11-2 TGTGCAAGCAGCTTCGCGGGAGTGATCACCGGGGAGCTGTTTTTT CASSFAGVITGELFF
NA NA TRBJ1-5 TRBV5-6 TGTGCCAGCAGCTTTACTAGGAGTACTCAGCCCCAGCATTTT CASSFTRSTQPQHF
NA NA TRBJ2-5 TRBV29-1 TGCAGCATTGAAGGGGGGACATGGGAGCAAGAGACCCAGTACTTC CSIEGGTWEQETQYF
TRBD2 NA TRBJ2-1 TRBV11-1 TGTGCCAGCAACCCCATTGCGGGAGCGTATTACAATGAGCAGTTCTTC CASNPIAGAYYNEQFF
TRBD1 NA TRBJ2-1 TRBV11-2 TGTGCCAGCAGCGACCCGACAGGGGTTTTCGACAATGAGCAGTTCTTC CASSDPTGVFDNEQFF
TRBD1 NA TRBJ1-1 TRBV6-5 TGTGCCGGCAGGCCCAGGGGGCAGAAGGACACTGAAGCGTTCTTT CAGRPRGQKDTEAFF
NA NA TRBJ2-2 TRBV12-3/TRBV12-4 TGTGCCACCAGTGTTCGGAAGGAGGGCACCGGGGAGCTGTTTTTT CATSVRKEGTGELFF